A selection of T cell receptor beta chains follows, all from one sample in a study of early T cells in non-severe SARS-CoV-2 infection. One entry per CDR3 protein results from TCRdb running MiXCR on the 5' RACE reads. The top ten clones hold approximately 1.7% of a sample with some 57,000 distinct CDR3 sequences, more than 10% of them seen once. The sequencing sample was made of whole blood. The receptors come from an adult who was a healthcare worker with PCR-confirmed SARS-CoV-2 infection or an uninfected control (not recorded which). CDR3s include the opening cysteine and the closing phenylalanine or tryptophan. A D gene is named only where the DNA matches it firmly. The listing skips clone size in some rows; elsewhere it reads once, few, many or a size class.

abundance: NA; v_gene: TRBV6-5; j_gene: TRBJ2-2; d_gene: NA; len: 19; CDR3aa: CASSYSKGKTGTRTGELFF; CDR3nt: TGTGCCAGCAGTTACTCGAAGGGGAAAACCGGGACAAGGACCGGGGAGCTGTTTTTT
abundance: many; v_gene: TRBV20-1; j_gene: TRBJ2-3; d_gene: NA; len: 12; CDR3aa: CSALRGGDTQYF; CDR3nt: TGCAGTGCCCTAAGGGGCGGAGATACGCAGTATTTT
abundance: few; v_gene: TRBV11-2; j_gene: TRBJ2-4; d_gene: NA; len: 17; CDR3aa: CASSLAGNLMAKNIQYF; CDR3nt: TGTGCCAGCAGCTTAGCAGGGAACCTCATGGCCAAAAACATTCAGTACTTC
abundance: many; v_gene: TRBV6-5; j_gene: TRBJ1-1; d_gene: TRBD1; len: 14; CDR3aa: CASMLVGTGFEAFF; CDR3nt: TGTGCCAGCATGCTCGTTGGGACAGGCTTTGAAGCTTTCTTT
abundance: many; v_gene: TRBV6-1; j_gene: TRBJ1-1; d_gene: NA; len: 15; CDR3aa: CASSEQGEDVVESFF; CDR3nt: TGTGCCAGCAGTGAACAAGGGGAAGACGTAGTAGAATCTTTCTTT
abundance: NA; v_gene: TRBV28; j_gene: TRBJ1-2; d_gene: TRBD1; len: 18; CDR3aa: CASSSLPGQGVANYGYTF; CDR3nt: TGTGCCAGCAGTTCCCTTCCGGGACAGGGGGTAGCTAACTATGGCTACACCTTC
abundance: NA; v_gene: TRBV7-9; j_gene: TRBJ1-1; d_gene: NA; len: 12; CDR3aa: CASSWAGTEAFF; CDR3nt: TGTGCCAGCAGCTGGGCGGGGACTGAAGCTTTCTTT
abundance: NA; v_gene: TRBV5-1; j_gene: TRBJ2-7; d_gene: NA; len: 11; CDR3aa: CASSLSHEQYF; CDR3nt: TGCGCCAGCAGCTTGAGCCACGAGCAGTACTTC
abundance: many; v_gene: TRBV5-1; j_gene: TRBJ1-4; d_gene: NA; len: 15; CDR3aa: CASSLMGAESEKLFF; CDR3nt: TGCGCCAGCAGCTTGATGGGGGCGGAGAGTGAAAAACTGTTTTTT
abundance: many; v_gene: TRBV6-1; j_gene: TRBJ1-2; d_gene: NA; len: 14; CDR3aa: CASSVLSFFYGYTF; CDR3nt: TGTGCCAGCAGTGTTCTTTCCTTCTTCTATGGCTACACCTTC
abundance: NA; v_gene: TRBV12-3/TRBV12-4; j_gene: TRBJ2-1; d_gene: TRBD2; len: 16; CDR3aa: CASIPLGGGANNEQFF; CDR3nt: TGTGCCAGCATACCGCTGGGCGGGGGGGCCAACAATGAGCAGTTCTTC
abundance: NA; v_gene: TRBV7-9; j_gene: TRBJ2-7; d_gene: NA; len: 13; CDR3aa: CASSLQAGGEQYF; CDR3nt: TGTGCCAGCAGCCTCCAAGCGGGTGGCGAGCAGTACTTC
abundance: few; v_gene: TRBV7-3; j_gene: TRBJ2-7; d_gene: NA; len: 18; CDR3aa: CASSLNIRGSDPSYEQYF; CDR3nt: TGTGCCAGCAGCTTAAACATCCGAGGATCGGACCCTTCCTACGAGCAGTACTTC
abundance: many; v_gene: TRBV12-3/TRBV12-4; j_gene: TRBJ2-2; d_gene: TRBD2; len: 16; CDR3aa: CASIMTSGRNTGELFF; CDR3nt: TGTGCCAGCATCATGACTAGCGGGCGGAACACCGGGGAGCTGTTTTTT
abundance: many; v_gene: TRBV6-6; j_gene: TRBJ1-6; d_gene: NA; len: 13; CDR3aa: CASKTVYNSPLHF; CDR3nt: TGTGCCAGCAAAACGGTTTATAATTCACCCCTCCACTTT
abundance: many; v_gene: TRBV7-2; j_gene: TRBJ2-7; d_gene: NA; len: 15; CDR3aa: CASSLVRRDSYEQYF; CDR3nt: TGTGCCAGCAGCTTAGTTCGCCGAGACTCGTACGAGCAGTACTTC
abundance: once; v_gene: TRBV7-2; j_gene: TRBJ2-5; d_gene: NA; len: 16; CDR3aa: CASSPRAARRQETQYF; CDR3nt: TGTGCCAGCAGCCCTCGGGCGGCGAGGCGGCAAGAGACCCAGTACTTC
abundance: many; v_gene: TRBV6-1; j_gene: TRBJ2-1; d_gene: NA; len: 9; CDR3aa: CASSEEQFF; CDR3nt: TGTGCCAGCAGTGAAGAGCAGTTCTTC
abundance: many; v_gene: TRBV7-9; j_gene: TRBJ2-3; d_gene: TRBD2; len: 15; CDR3aa: CASGTSGGATDTQYF; CDR3nt: TGTGCCAGCGGTACTAGCGGGGGGGCCACAGATACGCAGTATTTT
abundance: many; v_gene: TRBV7-2; j_gene: TRBJ1-3; d_gene: NA; len: 15; CDR3aa: CASSLAQGLFNTIYF; CDR3nt: TGTGCCAGCAGCTTAGCGCAGGGGCTCTTCAACACCATATATTTT
abundance: NA; v_gene: TRBV12-3/TRBV12-4; j_gene: TRBJ1-1; d_gene: NA; len: 14; CDR3aa: CASSLGAGRTEAFF; CDR3nt: TGTGCCAGCAGTTTAGGGGCAGGGAGGACTGAAGCTTTCTTT
abundance: few; v_gene: TRBV27; j_gene: TRBJ1-1; d_gene: NA; len: 13; CDR3aa: CASSSVSNTEAFF; CDR3nt: TGTGCCAGCAGTTCCGTCAGTAACACTGAAGCTTTCTTT
abundance: many; v_gene: TRBV11-3; j_gene: TRBJ2-1; d_gene: NA; len: 12; CDR3aa: CASSSAGGEQFF; CDR3nt: TGTGCCAGCAGTTCAGCGGGCGGCGAGCAGTTCTTC
abundance: many; v_gene: TRBV30; j_gene: TRBJ2-3; d_gene: TRBD2; len: 16; CDR3aa: CAWSTAGGIYTDTQYF; CDR3nt: TGTGCCTGGTCCACCGCGGGGGGGATATACACAGATACGCAGTATTTT
abundance: many; v_gene: TRBV5-1; j_gene: TRBJ2-7; d_gene: TRBD1; len: 15; CDR3aa: CASSLQGQGRDEQYF; CDR3nt: TGCGCCAGCAGCTTGCAAGGACAGGGCCGGGACGAGCAGTACTTC
abundance: many; v_gene: TRBV9; j_gene: TRBJ1-2; d_gene: TRBD1; len: 14; CDR3aa: CASSPGTANYGYTF; CDR3nt: TGTGCCAGCTCCCCCGGGACAGCAAACTATGGCTACACCTTC
abundance: NA; v_gene: TRBV7-3; j_gene: TRBJ2-5; d_gene: TRBD2; len: 15; CDR3aa: CASSLGLVSEETQYF; CDR3nt: TGTGCCAGCAGCTTGGGACTAGTATCCGAAGAGACCCAGTACTTC
abundance: many; v_gene: TRBV11-2; j_gene: TRBJ2-7; d_gene: TRBD2; len: 14; CDR3aa: CASSPRTRDYEQYF; CDR3nt: TGTGCCAGCAGCCCGAGGACTAGGGACTACGAGCAGTACTTC
abundance: NA; v_gene: TRBV7-2; j_gene: TRBJ1-1; d_gene: NA; len: 14; CDR3aa: CASSLALGNTEAFF; CDR3nt: TGTGCCAGCAGCTTAGCGCTCGGGAACACTGAAGCTTTCTTT
abundance: many; v_gene: TRBV7-6; j_gene: TRBJ2-2; d_gene: NA; len: 14; CDR3aa: CASSGDFFTGELFF; CDR3nt: TGTGCCAGTTCTGGGGACTTCTTCACCGGGGAGCTGTTTTTT
abundance: many; v_gene: TRBV29-1; j_gene: TRBJ2-3; d_gene: NA; len: 13; CDR3aa: CSVVGLMTDTQYF; CDR3nt: TGCAGCGTTGTAGGGCTAATGACAGATACGCAGTATTTT
abundance: few; v_gene: TRBV10-3; j_gene: TRBJ1-2; d_gene: NA; len: 13; CDR3aa: CAISERGNYGYTF; CDR3nt: TGTGCCATCAGTGAACGGGGGAACTATGGCTACACCTTC
abundance: few; v_gene: TRBV5-5; j_gene: TRBJ2-5; d_gene: TRBD1; len: 13; CDR3aa: CASSSRDRESQYF; CDR3nt: TGTGCCAGCAGCTCCCGGGACAGGGAATCCCAGTACTTC
abundance: many; v_gene: TRBV5-6; j_gene: TRBJ2-1; d_gene: TRBD1; len: 13; CDR3aa: CASSKDRAWKQFF; CDR3nt: TGTGCCAGCAGTAAGGACAGGGCGTGGAAGCAGTTCTTC
abundance: NA; v_gene: TRBV7-2; j_gene: TRBJ2-3; d_gene: NA; len: 16; CDR3aa: CASSLQASPGTDTQYF; CDR3nt: TGTGCCAGCAGCTTGCAGGCTAGCCCGGGCACAGATACGCAGTATTTT
abundance: many; v_gene: TRBV15; j_gene: TRBJ2-6; d_gene: NA; len: 16; CDR3aa: CATSREHRSGANVLTF; CDR3nt: TGTGCCACCAGCAGAGAACACCGCTCTGGGGCCAACGTCCTGACTTTC
abundance: many; v_gene: TRBV11-3; j_gene: TRBJ2-7; d_gene: TRBD1; len: 13; CDR3aa: CAIGQGGGYEQYF; CDR3nt: TGTGCCATCGGACAGGGGGGAGGGTACGAGCAGTACTTC
abundance: many; v_gene: TRBV7-2; j_gene: TRBJ1-6; d_gene: TRBD1; len: 16; CDR3aa: CASSPGTGGYNSPLHF; CDR3nt: TGTGCCAGCAGCCCAGGGACAGGCGGATATAATTCACCCCTCCACTTT
abundance: few; v_gene: TRBV19; j_gene: TRBJ1-2; d_gene: TRBD1; len: 13; CDR3aa: CASSPGTVYGYTF; CDR3nt: TGTGCCAGTAGCCCCGGGACAGTCTATGGCTACACCTTC
abundance: many; v_gene: TRBV20-1; j_gene: TRBJ1-2; d_gene: NA; len: 12; CDR3aa: CSARVSDFGYTF; CDR3nt: TGCAGTGCTAGAGTCAGCGATTTTGGCTACACCTTC
abundance: many; v_gene: TRBV5-1; j_gene: TRBJ2-1; d_gene: NA; len: 13; CDR3aa: CASRFGGLDEQFF; CDR3nt: TGCGCCAGCCGCTTTGGGGGCCTTGATGAGCAGTTCTTC
abundance: many; v_gene: TRBV2; j_gene: TRBJ1-5; d_gene: TRBD1; len: 16; CDR3aa: CASRLPGQGINQPQHF; CDR3nt: TGTGCCAGCAGGCTACCGGGACAGGGAATTAATCAGCCCCAGCATTTT
abundance: few; v_gene: TRBV3-1; j_gene: TRBJ1-2; d_gene: TRBD1; len: 14; CDR3aa: CASSQRGTAYGYTF; CDR3nt: TGTGCCAGCAGCCAACGTGGGACAGCTTATGGCTACACCTTC
abundance: many; v_gene: TRBV3-1; j_gene: TRBJ1-1; d_gene: TRBD1; len: 14; CDR3aa: CASSQGQGAAEAFF; CDR3nt: TGTGCCAGCAGCCAGGGACAGGGGGCTGCTGAAGCTTTCTTT
abundance: NA; v_gene: TRBV20-1; j_gene: TRBJ2-1; d_gene: NA; len: 15; CDR3aa: CSARSWGSSYNEQFF; CDR3nt: TGCAGTGCTAGAAGTTGGGGGAGCTCCTACAATGAGCAGTTCTTC
abundance: NA; v_gene: TRBV12-3/TRBV12-4; j_gene: TRBJ2-7; d_gene: TRBD2; len: 14; CDR3aa: CASSLLAGLNEQYF; CDR3nt: TGTGCCAGCAGTTTACTAGCGGGGCTCAACGAGCAGTACTTC
abundance: NA; v_gene: TRBV11-2; j_gene: TRBJ1-1; d_gene: NA; len: 16; CDR3aa: CASSLDPRGPNTEAFF; CDR3nt: TGTGCCAGCAGCTTAGACCCCCGGGGGCCGAACACTGAAGCTTTCTTT
abundance: NA; v_gene: TRBV15; j_gene: TRBJ1-4; d_gene: NA; len: 11; CDR3aa: CATSRFEKLFF; CDR3nt: TGTGCCACCAGCAGGTTCGAAAAACTGTTTTTT
abundance: NA; v_gene: TRBV7-3; j_gene: TRBJ2-2; d_gene: NA; len: 13; CDR3aa: CASRGGRTGELFF; CDR3nt: TGTGCCAGCAGAGGGGGTCGGACCGGGGAGCTGTTTTTT
abundance: few; v_gene: TRBV7-9; j_gene: TRBJ2-5; d_gene: NA; len: 14; CDR3aa: CASSLLGFQETQYF; CDR3nt: TGTGCCAGCAGCTTACTGGGGTTCCAAGAGACCCAGTACTTC
abundance: many; v_gene: TRBV10-1; j_gene: TRBJ2-3; d_gene: NA; len: 15; CDR3aa: CASSESITGTDTQYF; CDR3nt: TGCGCCAGCAGTGAGTCGATCACAGGCACAGATACGCAGTATTTT
abundance: once; v_gene: TRBV10-3; j_gene: TRBJ2-7; d_gene: TRBD2; len: 14; CDR3aa: CAISETGLASEQYF; CDR3nt: TGTGCCATCAGTGAGACAGGACTAGCAAGCGAGCAGTACTTC
abundance: NA; v_gene: TRBV20-1; j_gene: TRBJ1-5; d_gene: NA; len: 14; CDR3aa: CSASLGIVGQPQHF; CDR3nt: TGCAGTGCCAGCTTAGGGATTGTCGGCCAGCCCCAGCATTTT
abundance: many; v_gene: TRBV11-2; j_gene: TRBJ2-1; d_gene: NA; len: 12; CDR3aa: CASSLVGGEQFF; CDR3nt: TGTGCCAGCAGCTTAGTAGGGGGTGAGCAGTTCTTC